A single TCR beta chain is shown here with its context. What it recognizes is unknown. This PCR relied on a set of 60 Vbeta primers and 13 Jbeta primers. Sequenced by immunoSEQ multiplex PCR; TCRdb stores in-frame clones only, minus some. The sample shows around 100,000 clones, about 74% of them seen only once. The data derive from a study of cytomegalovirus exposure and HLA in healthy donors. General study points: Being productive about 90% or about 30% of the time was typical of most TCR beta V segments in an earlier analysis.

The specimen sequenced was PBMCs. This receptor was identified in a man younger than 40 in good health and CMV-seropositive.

In DNA, the CDR3 is TGTGCCAGTAGTGTTGGACAGGGAAGCGTCTACGAGCAGTACTTC. This gives the protein CASSVGQGSVYEQYF. The genes are TRBV19 and TRBJ2-7; TRBD1 matches at 8 bases. The CDR3 covers 15 residues. Germline-derived CDR1 and CDR2 are LNHDA and SQIVND (reference sequence). J lost 3 bases, V lost 5 bases, and 9 bases had no gene match.